The 26 T cell receptor beta chains presented below share a single source sample, sequenced in a study of blood T cell repertoires in COVID-19. The assay was immunoSEQ multiplex PCR, and TCRdb's table has in-frame clones only and misses some. Among about 120,000 clones listed, roughly three quarters were seen once. Sequencing was performed on peripheral blood. Receptors originate from a human donor in a cohort sampled during active COVID-19.

The V and J genes are TRBV7-9 and TRBJ2-6; TRBD1 agrees at 9 bases. J was trimmed by 5 bases and V by 3 bases; bases with no gene match: 8. The CDR3 covers 17 residues. Germline V CDR1 and CDR2: SEHNR, FQNEAQ (reference sequence). The CDR3 loop reads CASSFVGGTGRANVLTF. The DNA of the CDR3 is TGTGCCAGCAGCTTCGTAGGGGGGACAGGGAGGGCCAACGTCCTGACTTTC.

The chain joins TRBV28 to TRBJ1-1; tentative D call: TRBD1 (6 bases). Trimming took 6 bases from V and 1 from J, leaving 12 bases between them. This CDR3 is built from 14 residues. The germline CDR1 and CDR2 sequences are MDHEN and SYDVKM. CDR3 amino acids: CASSSIQGNTEAFF. The CDR3 nucleotides read TGTGCCAGCAGCTCAATACAGGGGAACACTGAAGCTTTCTTT. The full variable domain, with the rest looked up from reference TRBV28 and TRBJ1-1, is DVKVTQSSRYLVKRTGEKVFLECVQDMDHENMFWYRQDPGLGLRLIYFSYDVKMKEKGDIPEGYSVSREKKERFSLILESASTNQTSMYLCASSSIQGNTEAFFGQGTRLTVV.

The chain couples TRBV18 to TRBJ2-7; TRBD2 might be the D (5 bases). The CDR3 totals 14 residues. The germline V and J ends were trimmed by 3 bases and 2 bases, with 11 bases remaining between them. Germline loops: CDR1 KGHSH, CDR2 LQKENI. DNA for the CDR3: TGTGCCAGCTCACCGGCGAGGAGGCCCTACGAGCAGTACTTC. The encoded protein is CASSPARRPYEQYF.

The V call is TRBV19, the J call TRBJ1-2; weak D call: TRBD1 (5 bases). Trimming pared 6 bases from V and 2 bases from J, leaving 10 bases between. Looked up from germline, CDR1 is LNHDA and CDR2 is SQIVND (reference sequence). CDR3 size: 13 residues. The DNA for the CDR3 is TGTGCCAGTAGGATACCAGGGAACTATGGCTACACCTTC. Amino acid sequence: CASRIPGNYGYTF. The variable domain in full, with the rest retrieved from reference TRBV19 and TRBJ1-2, is DGGITQSPKYLFRKEGQNVTLSCEQNLNHDAMYWYRQDPGQGLRLIYYSQIVNDFQKGDIAEGYSVSREKKESFPLTVTSAQKNPTAFYLCASRIPGNYGYTFGSGTRLTVV.

This clone came up a few times. This chain links TRBV7-9 with TRBJ1-4; D is unresolved. The CDR3 is 12 residues long. Trimming pared 2 bases from V and 11 bases from J, leaving 9 bases between. Germline V lookup: CDR1 SEHNR, CDR2 FQNEAQ (reference sequence). CDR3: CASSLTEEKLFF. For the CDR3, the DNA is TGTGCCAGCAGCTTAACCGAGGAGAAACTGTTTTTT.

There are a few counts of this clone. This sequence joins TRBV11-2 and TRBJ2-7; possible D gene TRBD2, 5 bases. The V and J ends lost 5 bases and 2 bases respectively, with 13 bases between them. This CDR3 is 14 amino acids long. CDR1 SGHAT and CDR2 FQNNGV come from the germline V gene. The CDR3 DNA sequence: TGTGCCAGCAGCAAGAGGGCAGTGGCCTACGAGCAGTACTTC. Encoded protein: CASSKRAVAYEQYF.

V usage is TRBV5-4 and J usage is TRBJ2-1, with D possibly matching TRBD2 (7 bases). Trimming removed 4 bases from V and 9 bases from J, with 17 bases in between. Germline CDR1 reads SGHNT; CDR2 reads YYREEE (reference sequence). This CDR3 has 14 amino acids. CDR3 loop: CASSPVGGGGEQFF. CDR3 DNA: TGTGCCAGCAGCCCCGTCGGGGGAGGGGGTGAGCAGTTCTTC.

V gene TRBV9 combines with J gene TRBJ2-7; 9 bases line up with TRBD1. Germline trimming cut 3 bases from V and 2 bases from J; bases unmatched to any gene: 9. Germline CDR1 reads SGDLS; CDR2 reads YYNGEE. The CDR3 spans 16 residues. CDR3 coding DNA: TGTGCCAGCAGCGGCGCGGACAGGGGTAATCCCTACGAGCAGTACTTC. It translates to CASSGADRGNPYEQYF.

The chain carries TRBV30 and TRBJ1-1, with a tentative D call TRBD1 (5 bases). The V end lost 3 bases, the J end lost 0 bases, and 8 bases lay between the germline ends. The CDR3 has 13 residues. Germline CDR1 GTSNPN, CDR2 SVGIG (reference sequence). The CDR3 DNA reads as TGTGCCTGGAGCCCACAGGTGAACACTGAAGCTTTCTTT. It yields the protein CAWSPQVNTEAFF.

This clone was detected once. This chain connects TRBV30 to TRBJ2-7; TRBD1 agrees at 8 bases. Trimming removed 1 base from V and 0 bases from J; junction bases left unmatched: 5. The CDR3 runs 15 residues. CDR1 GTSNPN and CDR2 SVGIG come from the germline V gene (reference sequence). This CDR3 is CAWSERDRSSYEQYF. Written as DNA, the CDR3 is TGTGCCTGGAGTGAGAGGGACAGGAGCTCCTACGAGCAGTACTTC.

The genes are TRBV7-2 and TRBJ2-7; tentatively, D is TRBD1 (6 bases). CDR1 is SGHTA and CDR2 is FQGNSA in the germline V gene. The V and J ends lost 4 bases and 0 bases respectively, with 10 bases between them. This CDR3 has 14 residues. In DNA, the CDR3 is TGTGCCAGCAGCTCCCCAGGGGACTCCTACGAGCAGTACTTC. Translation gives CASSSPGDSYEQYF.

This sequence joins TRBV13 and TRBJ1-1, with a weak D call TRBD1 (6 bases). The CDR3 is 16 residues long. The V end was cut by 3 bases, the J end by 1 base, with 15 bases between. The germline V gene encodes CDR1 PRHDT and CDR2 FYEKMQ (reference sequence). CDR3 sequence: CASSFRLARGNTEAFF. The CDR3 nucleotides are TGTGCCAGCAGCTTTCGACTCGCCAGGGGGAACACTGAAGCTTTCTTT.

V and J are TRBV5-1 and TRBJ1-1; TRBD1 might be the D (6 bases). Per the germline V gene, CDR1 is SGHRS and CDR2 is YFSETQ. The CDR3 has 15 amino acids. Between the trimmed V and J ends, which lost 4 bases and 4 bases, there was a span of 17 bases. CDR3 DNA sequence: TGCGCCAGCAGCCGTAACAGGGAACCCCCCACTGAAGCTTTCTTT. Translation gives CASSRNREPPTEAFF.

This clone was detected only once. This chain links TRBV7-3 with TRBJ1-3; 9 nucleotides agree with TRBD1. Trimming removed 5 bases from V and 4 bases from J; junction bases left unmatched: 9. The CDR3 is 16 residues long. Germline CDR1 is SGHTA and CDR2 is FQGTGA. CDR3 region: CASSRDRDGTGNTIYF. CDR3 nucleotides: TGTGCCAGCAGCCGGGACAGGGATGGTACCGGAAACACCATATATTTT. The full variable domain, completed using reference TRBV7-3 and TRBJ1-3, is GAGVSQTPSNKVTEKGKYVELRCDPISGHTALYWYRQSLGQGPEFLIYFQGTGAADDSGLPNDRFFAVRPEGSVSTLKIQRTERGDSAVYLCASSRDRDGTGNTIYFGEGSWLTVV.

This chain joins TRBV27 and TRBJ1-6, with D uncertain. There are 14 residues in the CDR3. Trimming cost V 0 bases and J 5 bases, with 5 bases left between them. From germline, CDR1 is MNHEY and CDR2 SMNVEV (reference sequence). The CDR3 loop reads CASSLSQNNSPLHF. The CDR3 bases are TGTGCCAGCAGTTTATCTCAGAATAATTCACCCCTCCACTTT.

This clone turned up a few times. Within the sample, other DNA sequences also encode this same CDR3. In nucleotides, the CDR3 is TGTGCCAGCAGTTACGGCAGGGGCGGTCAGCCCCAGCATTTT. This sequence encodes CASSYGRGGQPQHF. This chain connects TRBV6-5 to TRBJ1-5; D may be TRBD1 (6 bases). Germline assignment: CDR1 MNHEY and CDR2 SVGAGI. The V end was cut by 2 bases, the J end by 6 bases, with 11 bases between. The CDR3 is 14 amino acids.

This clone was recorded once. The genes are TRBV7-6 and TRBJ2-7, with a weak D call TRBD1 (6 bases). V shed 0 bases and J shed 6 bases, with 24 bases lying between them. Germline V gene lookup returns CDR1 SGHVS and CDR2 FNYEAQ. This CDR3 region has 18 residues. CDR3: CASSLAQGSRTPIVEQYF. The CDR3 DNA reads TGTGCCAGCAGCTTAGCGCAGGGGTCGCGTACCCCGATAGTCGAGCAGTACTTC.

The chain uses TRBV24-1 and TRBJ2-1; 7 bases line up with TRBD1. The length of the CDR3 is 14 residues. Germline assignment: CDR1 KGHDR and CDR2 SFDVKD. Trimming removed 4 bases from V and 1 base from J; junction bases left unmatched: 0. CDR3 bases: TGTGCCACCAGTGACAGGGGGTCCTACAATGAGCAGTTCTTC. Amino acids: CATSDRGSYNEQFF.

This clone was counted only a few times. This chain connects TRBV5-1 to TRBJ2-7; 9 nucleotides line up with TRBD2. From germline, CDR1 is SGHRS and CDR2 YFSETQ. This CDR3 is built from 16 residues. With V trimmed by 1 base and J by 7 bases, 12 bases remained unmatched. The CDR3 nucleotides read TGCGCCAGCAGCTTGATCCCCCTTGCTAGCGGGAATGAGCAGTACTTC. Its translation: CASSLIPLASGNEQYF.

This clone was seen only a few times. This CDR3 is also generated by other DNA sequences in the sample. The chain couples TRBV18 to TRBJ2-7; 9 bases are a match to TRBD1. The CDR3 is made up of 14 amino acids. Germline lookup yields CDR1 KGHSH and CDR2 LQKENI. With 3 bases clipped from V and 1 base from J, the junction kept 1 base outside the gene matches. The CDR3 DNA reads as TGTGCCAGCTCACCTGGGACAGGGTCCTACGAGCAGTACTTC. Protein product: CASSPGTGSYEQYF. Complete variable domain (other parts from reference TRBV18 and TRBJ2-7): NAGVMQNPRHLVRRRGQEARLRCSPMKGHSHVYWYRQLPEEGLKFMVYLQKENIIDESGMPKERFSAEFPKEGPSILRIQQVVRGDSAAYFCASSPGTGSYEQYFGPGTRLTVT.

This chain joins TRBV2 and TRBJ2-6; the D is unclear. Trimming removed 2 bases at V and 3 bases at J, with 8 bases between. Germline V gene sequence: CDR1 SNHLY, CDR2 FYNNEI. This CDR3 region has 15 residues. The CDR3 region has the DNA TGTGCCAGCAGTGAATCAGTCCTTGGGGCCAACGTCCTGACTTTC. It translates to CASSESVLGANVLTF.

The chain employs TRBV6-7 and TRBJ1-4; D is unresolved. TRBV6-7 is marked as an open reading frame, function uncertain. The CDR3 spans 14 residues. V gave up 7 bases and J gave up 0 bases, with 9 bases separating them. CDR3 sequence reads: CASISRATNEKLFF. The CDR3 nucleotides read TGTGCCAGCATATCCCGTGCAACTAATGAAAAACTGTTTTTT.

J is TRBJ1-3 and V is TRBV19; D might be TRBD1 (5 bases). The germline V and J ends were trimmed by 3 bases and 4 bases, with 16 bases remaining between them. This CDR3 comprises 16 residues. Germline CDR1 LNHDA, CDR2 SQIVND (reference sequence). This chain's CDR3 is CASSIPLTATGNTIYF. The CDR3 nucleotides read TGTGCCAGTAGTATTCCCCTGACAGCAACGGGAAACACCATATATTTT.

The chain links TRBV19 to TRBJ2-7, with D possibly being TRBD2 (6 bases). Germline V gene lookup returns CDR1 LNHDA and CDR2 SQIVND (reference sequence). Trimming took off 0 bases at V and 3 bases at J, with 6 bases between the two ends. CDR3 size: 13 residues. As DNA, the CDR3 is TGTGCCAGTAGTATAGACGGGGGCTACGAGCAGTACTTC. Translating it yields CASSIDGGYEQYF. Full variable domain (outside the CDR3, taken from reference TRBV19 and TRBJ2-7): DGGITQSPKYLFRKEGQNVTLSCEQNLNHDAMYWYRQDPGQGLRLIYYSQIVNDFQKGDIAEGYSVSREKKESFPLTVTSAQKNPTAFYLCASSIDGGYEQYFGPGTRLTVT.

CDR3 DNA: TGTGCCAGCAGTGCGGGACAGGGAAATTCACCCCTCCACTTT. Translation: CASSAGQGNSPLHF. V gene TRBV27 combines with J gene TRBJ1-6, with 9 bases aligning to TRBD1. Germline V gives CDR1 MNHEY, CDR2 SMNVEV (reference sequence). J was trimmed by 7 bases and V by 5 bases; bases with no gene match: 3. This CDR3 region has 14 residues.

This clone turned up a few times. The V call is TRBV20-1, the J call TRBJ2-7, with TRBD2 as a possible D gene (7 bases). CDR3 size: 16 residues. V was clipped by 3 bases and J by 3 bases, with 21 bases between them. Germline CDR1 DFQATT, CDR2 SNEGSKA (reference sequence). As DNA, the CDR3 is TGCAGTGCTAGTCGTCGGGAGGACAGCCCTCGCTACGAGCAGTACTTC. As protein: CSASRREDSPRYEQYF.